The sequence of this T cell receptor beta chain was determined in a study of shared clonotypes between healthy human individuals. Method: immunoSEQ multiplex PCR; TCRdb's copy keeps in-frame clones and lacks some. The table records about 1.4 million clones, about 96% of them present only once. The CDR3 has 14 amino acids. V was pared by 3 bases and J by 8 bases, with 13 bases between. Germline V gene data show CDR1 as ENHRY and CDR2 as SYGVKD. The sequencing sample was made of naive CD4+ T cells sorted from blood. Noted subset: CD45RA+ positively selected. V is TRBV10-3 and J is TRBJ1-4; D is ambiguous. This clonotype originated in a man between 25 and 39 years old in good health. The CDR3 bases are TGTGCCATCAGTGAACGAGGAGATGGAGAAAAACTGTTTTTT. Translation: CAISERGDGEKLFF.